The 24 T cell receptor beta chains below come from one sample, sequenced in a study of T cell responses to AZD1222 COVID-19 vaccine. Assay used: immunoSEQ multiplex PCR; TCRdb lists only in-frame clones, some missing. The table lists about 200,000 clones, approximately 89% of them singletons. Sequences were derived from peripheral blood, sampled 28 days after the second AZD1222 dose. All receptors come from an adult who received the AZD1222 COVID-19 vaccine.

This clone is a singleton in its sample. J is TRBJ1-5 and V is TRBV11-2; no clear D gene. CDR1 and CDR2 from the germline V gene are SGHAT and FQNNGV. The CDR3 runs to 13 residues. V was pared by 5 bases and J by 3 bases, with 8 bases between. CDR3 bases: TGTGCCAGCAGCGTTGGGCCCAATCAGCCCCAGCATTTT. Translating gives CASSVGPNQPQHF.

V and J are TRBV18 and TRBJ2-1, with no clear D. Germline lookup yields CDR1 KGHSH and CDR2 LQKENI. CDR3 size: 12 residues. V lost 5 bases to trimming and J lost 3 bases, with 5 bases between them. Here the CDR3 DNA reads TGTGCCAGCTCAACTCGCTACAATGAGCAGTTCTTC. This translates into CASSTRYNEQFF. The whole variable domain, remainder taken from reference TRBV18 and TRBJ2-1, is NAGVMQNPRHLVRRRGQEARLRCSPMKGHSHVYWYRQLPEEGLKFMVYLQKENIIDESGMPKERFSAEFPKEGPSILRIQQVVRGDSAAYFCASSTRYNEQFFGPGTRLTVL.

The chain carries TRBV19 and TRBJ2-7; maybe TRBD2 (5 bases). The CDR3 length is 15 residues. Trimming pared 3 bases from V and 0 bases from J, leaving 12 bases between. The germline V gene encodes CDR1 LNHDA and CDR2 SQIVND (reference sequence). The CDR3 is CASSMSRTYSYEQYF. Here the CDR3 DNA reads TGTGCCAGTAGTATGTCTCGGACTTACTCCTACGAGCAGTACTTC.

DNA for the CDR3: TGTGCCAGCTCACCACCGGCGGTTCAAGAGACCCAGTACTTC. This codes for CASSPPAVQETQYF. The J gene is TRBJ2-5, the V gene TRBV18; D is uncertain. This CDR3 comprises 14 residues. Germline values: CDR1 KGHSH, CDR2 LQKENI. The V end lost 0 bases, the J end lost 2 bases, and 7 bases lay between the germline ends. The complete variable domain, with remaining parts taken from reference TRBV18 and TRBJ2-5, reads NAGVMQNPRHLVRRRGQEARLRCSPMKGHSHVYWYRQLPEEGLKFMVYLQKENIIDESGMPKERFSAEFPKEGPSILRIQQVVRGDSAAYFCASSPPAVQETQYFGPGTRLLVL.

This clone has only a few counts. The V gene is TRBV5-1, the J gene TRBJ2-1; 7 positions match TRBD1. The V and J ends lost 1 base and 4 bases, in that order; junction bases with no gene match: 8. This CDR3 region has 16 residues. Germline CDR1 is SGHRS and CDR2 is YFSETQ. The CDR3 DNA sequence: TGCGCCAGCAGCTTGTATACAGGGGAGATTTACAATGAGCAGTTCTTC. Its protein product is CASSLYTGEIYNEQFF.

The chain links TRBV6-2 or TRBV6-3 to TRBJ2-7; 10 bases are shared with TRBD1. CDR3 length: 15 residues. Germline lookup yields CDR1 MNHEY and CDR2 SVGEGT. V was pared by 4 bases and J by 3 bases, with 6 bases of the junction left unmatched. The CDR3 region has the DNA TGTGCCAGCAGTTCGTTACGGACAGGGGGCTACGAGCAGTACTTC. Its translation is CASSSLRTGGYEQYF.

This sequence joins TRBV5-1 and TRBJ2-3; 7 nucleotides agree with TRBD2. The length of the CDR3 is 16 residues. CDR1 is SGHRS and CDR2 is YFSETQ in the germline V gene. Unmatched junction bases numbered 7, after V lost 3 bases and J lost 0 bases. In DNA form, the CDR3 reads TGCGCCAGCAGCTCAAGACTAGCCCCTAGCACAGATACGCAGTATTTT. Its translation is CASSSRLAPSTDTQYF.

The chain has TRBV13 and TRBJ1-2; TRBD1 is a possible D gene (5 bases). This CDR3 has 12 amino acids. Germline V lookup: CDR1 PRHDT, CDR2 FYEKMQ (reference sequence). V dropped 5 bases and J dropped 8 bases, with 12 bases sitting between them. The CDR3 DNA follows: TGTGCCAGCAGCCGCGCAGGGCTCGGCTACACCTTC. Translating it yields CASSRAGLGYTF.

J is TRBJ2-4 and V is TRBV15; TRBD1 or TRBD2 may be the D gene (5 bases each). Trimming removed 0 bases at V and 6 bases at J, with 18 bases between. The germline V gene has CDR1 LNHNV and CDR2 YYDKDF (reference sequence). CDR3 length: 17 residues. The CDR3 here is CATSRDLVTGPGNIQYF. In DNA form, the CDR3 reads TGTGCCACCAGCAGAGATCTGGTGACGGGGCCGGGAAACATTCAGTACTTC.

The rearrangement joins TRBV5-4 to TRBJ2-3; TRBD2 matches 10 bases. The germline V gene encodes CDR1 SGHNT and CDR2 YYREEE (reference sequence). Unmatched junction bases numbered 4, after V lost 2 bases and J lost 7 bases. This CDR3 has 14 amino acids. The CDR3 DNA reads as TGTGCCAGCAGCTTAGCGGGAGGGCCGAATACGCAGTATTTT. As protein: CASSLAGGPNTQYF.

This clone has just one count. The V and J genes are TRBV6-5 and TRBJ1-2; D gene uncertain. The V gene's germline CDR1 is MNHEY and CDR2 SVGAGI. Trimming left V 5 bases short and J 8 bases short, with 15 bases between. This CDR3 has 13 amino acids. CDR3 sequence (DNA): TGTGCCAGCAGTCCCCGGGGTTGGGAGGGCTACACCTTC. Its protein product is CASSPRGWEGYTF.

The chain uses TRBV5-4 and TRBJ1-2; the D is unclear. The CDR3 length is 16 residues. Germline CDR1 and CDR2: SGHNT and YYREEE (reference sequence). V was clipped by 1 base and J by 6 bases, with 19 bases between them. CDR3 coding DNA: TGTGCCAGCAGCTTGAAGGGCAGGAGTCTAATCGATGGCTACACCTTC. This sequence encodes CASSLKGRSLIDGYTF.

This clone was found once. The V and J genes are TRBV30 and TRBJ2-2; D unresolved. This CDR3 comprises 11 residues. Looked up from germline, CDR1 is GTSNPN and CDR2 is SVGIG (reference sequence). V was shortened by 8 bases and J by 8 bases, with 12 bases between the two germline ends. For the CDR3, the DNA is TGTGCCATAATGATGAGAGGGGAGCTGTTTTTT. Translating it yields CAIMMRGELFF. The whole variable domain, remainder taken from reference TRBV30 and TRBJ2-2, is SQTIHQWPATLVQPVGSPLSLECTVEGTSNPNLYWYRQAAGRGLQLLFYSVGIGQISSEVPQNLSASRPQDRQFILSSKKLLLSDSGFYLCAIMMRGELFFGEGSRLTVL.

CDR3 amino acids: CASSRKTGEQYF. The CDR3 DNA sequence: TGTGCCAGCAGCCGGAAGACCGGGGAGCAGTACTTC. This chain joins TRBV3-1 (or the pseudogene TRBV3-2) and TRBJ2-7, with D uncertain. The germline gives CDR1 LGHDT, CDR2 YNNKEL (reference sequence). The CDR3 spans 12 residues. V was cut by 4 bases and J by 7 bases, with 11 bases left in between.

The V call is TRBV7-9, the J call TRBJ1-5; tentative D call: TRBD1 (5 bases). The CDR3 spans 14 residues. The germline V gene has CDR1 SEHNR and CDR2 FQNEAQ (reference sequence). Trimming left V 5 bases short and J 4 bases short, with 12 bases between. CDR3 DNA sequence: TGTGCCAGCAGCCCCTTAACAGGAAATCAGCCCCAGCATTTT. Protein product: CASSPLTGNQPQHF.

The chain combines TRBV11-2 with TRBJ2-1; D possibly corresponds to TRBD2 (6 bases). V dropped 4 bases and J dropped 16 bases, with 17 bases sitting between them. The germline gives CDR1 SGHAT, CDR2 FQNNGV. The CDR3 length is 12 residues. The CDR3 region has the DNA TGTGCCAGCAGCTCACTAGCCCCCCGAATCTTCTTC. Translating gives CASSSLAPRIFF.

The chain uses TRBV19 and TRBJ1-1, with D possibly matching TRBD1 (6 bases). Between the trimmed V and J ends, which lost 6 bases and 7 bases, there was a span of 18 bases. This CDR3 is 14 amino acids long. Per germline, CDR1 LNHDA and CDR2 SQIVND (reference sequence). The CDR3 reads CASSHRGGLGEAFF. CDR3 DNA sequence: TGTGCCAGTAGCCACCGCGGGGGGCTGGGTGAAGCTTTCTTT.

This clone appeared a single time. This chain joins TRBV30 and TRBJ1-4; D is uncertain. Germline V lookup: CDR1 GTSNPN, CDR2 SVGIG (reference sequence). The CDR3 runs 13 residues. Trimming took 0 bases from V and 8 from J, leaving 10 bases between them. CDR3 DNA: TGTGCCTGGAGTGTACAGTGGGCCGAAAAACTGTTTTTT. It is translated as CAWSVQWAEKLFF.

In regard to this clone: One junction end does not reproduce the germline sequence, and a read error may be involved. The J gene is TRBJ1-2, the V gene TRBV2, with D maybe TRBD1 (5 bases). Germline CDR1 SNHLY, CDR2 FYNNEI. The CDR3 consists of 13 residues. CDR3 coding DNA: TGTGCCAGCAGAGAAGGGGTTAGGAGTGGCTACACCTTC. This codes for CASREGVRSGYTF.

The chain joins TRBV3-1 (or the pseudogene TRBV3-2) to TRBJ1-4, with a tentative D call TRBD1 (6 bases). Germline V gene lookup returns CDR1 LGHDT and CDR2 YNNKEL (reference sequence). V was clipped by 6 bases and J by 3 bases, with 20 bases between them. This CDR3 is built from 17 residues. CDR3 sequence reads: CASRLTGPAGANEKLFF. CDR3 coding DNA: TGTGCCAGCAGGCTTACAGGGCCGGCCGGGGCTAATGAAAAACTGTTTTTT.

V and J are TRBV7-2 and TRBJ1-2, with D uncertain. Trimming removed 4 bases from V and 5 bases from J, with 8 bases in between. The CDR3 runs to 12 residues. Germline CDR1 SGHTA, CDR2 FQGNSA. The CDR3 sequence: CASSSIGYGYTF. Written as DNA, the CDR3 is TGTGCCAGCAGCTCAATAGGGTATGGCTACACCTTC.

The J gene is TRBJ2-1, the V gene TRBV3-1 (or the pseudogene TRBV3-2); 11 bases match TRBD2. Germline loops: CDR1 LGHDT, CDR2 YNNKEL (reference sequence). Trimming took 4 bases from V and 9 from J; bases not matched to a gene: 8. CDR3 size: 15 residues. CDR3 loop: CASSPTSGSGGEQFF. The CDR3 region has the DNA TGTGCCAGCAGCCCAACTAGCGGGAGTGGGGGTGAGCAGTTCTTC.

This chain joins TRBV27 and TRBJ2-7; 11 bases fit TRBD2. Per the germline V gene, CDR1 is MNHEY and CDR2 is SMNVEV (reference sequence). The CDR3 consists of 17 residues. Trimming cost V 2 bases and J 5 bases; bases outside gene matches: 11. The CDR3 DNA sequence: TGTGCCAGCAGTTTAGTGGGTAGCGGGAGGGCCGAGAACGAGCAGTACTTC. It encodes CASSLVGSGRAENEQYF.

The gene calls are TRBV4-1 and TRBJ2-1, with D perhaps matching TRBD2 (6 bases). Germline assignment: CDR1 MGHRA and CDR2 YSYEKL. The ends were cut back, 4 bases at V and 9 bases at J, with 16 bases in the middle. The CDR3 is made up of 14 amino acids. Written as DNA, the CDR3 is TGCGCCAGCAGCCGTCTAGGAGGGAGCTTTGAGCAGTTCTTC. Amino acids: CASSRLGGSFEQFF.